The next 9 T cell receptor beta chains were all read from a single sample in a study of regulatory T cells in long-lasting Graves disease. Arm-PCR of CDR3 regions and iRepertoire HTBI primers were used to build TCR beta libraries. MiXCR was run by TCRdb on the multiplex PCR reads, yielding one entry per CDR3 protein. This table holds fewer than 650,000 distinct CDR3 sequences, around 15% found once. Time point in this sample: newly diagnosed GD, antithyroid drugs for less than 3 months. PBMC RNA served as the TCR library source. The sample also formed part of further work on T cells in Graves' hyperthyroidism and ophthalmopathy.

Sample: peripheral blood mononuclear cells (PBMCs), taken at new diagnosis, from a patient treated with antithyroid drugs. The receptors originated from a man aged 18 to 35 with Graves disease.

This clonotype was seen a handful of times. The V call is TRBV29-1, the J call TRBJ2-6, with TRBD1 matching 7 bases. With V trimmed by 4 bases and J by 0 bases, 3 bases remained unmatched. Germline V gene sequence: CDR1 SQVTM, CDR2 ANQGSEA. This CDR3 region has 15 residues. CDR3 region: CSVADRSSGANVLTF. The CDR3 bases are TGCAGCGTTGCGGACAGGAGCTCTGGGGCCAACGTCCTGACTTTC.

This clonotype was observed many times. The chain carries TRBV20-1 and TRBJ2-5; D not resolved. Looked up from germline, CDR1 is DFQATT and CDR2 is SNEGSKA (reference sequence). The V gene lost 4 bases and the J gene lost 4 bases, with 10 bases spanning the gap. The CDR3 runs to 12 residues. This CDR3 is CSATNNLETQYF. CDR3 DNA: TGCAGTGCTACAAACAACCTAGAGACCCAGTACTTC.

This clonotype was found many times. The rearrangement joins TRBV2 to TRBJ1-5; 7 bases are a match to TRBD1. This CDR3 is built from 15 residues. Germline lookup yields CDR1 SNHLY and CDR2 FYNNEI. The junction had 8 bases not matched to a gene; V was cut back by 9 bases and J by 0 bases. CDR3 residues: CASRQGLNSNQPQHF. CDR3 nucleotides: TGTGCCAGTAGACAGGGTCTAAATAGCAATCAGCCCCAGCATTTT.

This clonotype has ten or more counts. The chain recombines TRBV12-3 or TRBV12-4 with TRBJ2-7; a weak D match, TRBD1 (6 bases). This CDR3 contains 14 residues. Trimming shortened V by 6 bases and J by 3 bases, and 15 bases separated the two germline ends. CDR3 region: CASSRDTEYYEQYF. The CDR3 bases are TGTGCCAGCAGCCGGGACACCGAATACTACGAGCAGTACTTC.

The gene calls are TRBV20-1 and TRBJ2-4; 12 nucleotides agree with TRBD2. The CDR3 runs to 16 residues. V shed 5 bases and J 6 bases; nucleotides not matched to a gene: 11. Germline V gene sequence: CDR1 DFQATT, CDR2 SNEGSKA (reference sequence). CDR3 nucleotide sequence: TGCAGTGCTTCGTCCGGGACTAGCGGGCTACGAAACATTCAGTACTTC. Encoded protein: CSASSGTSGLRNIQYF.

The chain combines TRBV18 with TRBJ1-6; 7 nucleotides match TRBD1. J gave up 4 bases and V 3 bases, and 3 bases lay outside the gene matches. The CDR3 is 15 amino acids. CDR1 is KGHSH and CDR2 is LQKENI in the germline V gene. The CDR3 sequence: CASSPTGEYNSPLHF. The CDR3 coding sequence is TGTGCCAGCTCACCTACAGGGGAGTATAATTCACCCCTCCACTTT. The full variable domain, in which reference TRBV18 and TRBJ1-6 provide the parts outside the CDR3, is NAGVMQNPRHLVRRRGQEARLRCSPMKGHSHVYWYRQLPEEGLKFMVYLQKENIIDESGMPKERFSAEFPKEGPSILRIQQVVRGDSAAYFCASSPTGEYNSPLHFGNGTRLTVT.

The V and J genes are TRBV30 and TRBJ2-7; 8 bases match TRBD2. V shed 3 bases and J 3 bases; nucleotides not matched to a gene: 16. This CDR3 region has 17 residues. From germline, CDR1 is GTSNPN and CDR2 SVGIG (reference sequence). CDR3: CAWSDVWVAGSGYEQYF. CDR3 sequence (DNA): TGTGCCTGGAGCGACGTATGGGTAGCGGGAAGTGGCTACGAGCAGTACTTC. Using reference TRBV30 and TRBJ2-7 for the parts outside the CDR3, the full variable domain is SQTIHQWPATLVQPVGSPLSLECTVEGTSNPNLYWYRQAAGRGLQLLFYSVGIGQISSEVPQNLSASRPQDRQFILSSKKLLLSDSGFYLCAWSDVWVAGSGYEQYFGPGTRLTVT.

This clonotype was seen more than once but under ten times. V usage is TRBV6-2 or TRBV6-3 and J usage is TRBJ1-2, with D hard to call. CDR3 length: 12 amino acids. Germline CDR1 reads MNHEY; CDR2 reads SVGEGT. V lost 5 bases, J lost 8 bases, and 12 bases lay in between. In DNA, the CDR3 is TGTGCCAGCAGTGAAGCGGCTGAGGGCTACACCTTC. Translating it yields CASSEAAEGYTF.

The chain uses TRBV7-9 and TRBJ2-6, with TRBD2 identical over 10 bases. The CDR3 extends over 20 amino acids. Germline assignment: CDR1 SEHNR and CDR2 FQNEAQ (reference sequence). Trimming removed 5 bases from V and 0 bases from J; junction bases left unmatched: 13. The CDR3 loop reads CASSPRGPSGGNSGANVLTF. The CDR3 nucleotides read TGTGCCAGCAGCCCCCGTGGTCCTAGCGGGGGTAACTCTGGGGCCAACGTCCTGACTTTC.